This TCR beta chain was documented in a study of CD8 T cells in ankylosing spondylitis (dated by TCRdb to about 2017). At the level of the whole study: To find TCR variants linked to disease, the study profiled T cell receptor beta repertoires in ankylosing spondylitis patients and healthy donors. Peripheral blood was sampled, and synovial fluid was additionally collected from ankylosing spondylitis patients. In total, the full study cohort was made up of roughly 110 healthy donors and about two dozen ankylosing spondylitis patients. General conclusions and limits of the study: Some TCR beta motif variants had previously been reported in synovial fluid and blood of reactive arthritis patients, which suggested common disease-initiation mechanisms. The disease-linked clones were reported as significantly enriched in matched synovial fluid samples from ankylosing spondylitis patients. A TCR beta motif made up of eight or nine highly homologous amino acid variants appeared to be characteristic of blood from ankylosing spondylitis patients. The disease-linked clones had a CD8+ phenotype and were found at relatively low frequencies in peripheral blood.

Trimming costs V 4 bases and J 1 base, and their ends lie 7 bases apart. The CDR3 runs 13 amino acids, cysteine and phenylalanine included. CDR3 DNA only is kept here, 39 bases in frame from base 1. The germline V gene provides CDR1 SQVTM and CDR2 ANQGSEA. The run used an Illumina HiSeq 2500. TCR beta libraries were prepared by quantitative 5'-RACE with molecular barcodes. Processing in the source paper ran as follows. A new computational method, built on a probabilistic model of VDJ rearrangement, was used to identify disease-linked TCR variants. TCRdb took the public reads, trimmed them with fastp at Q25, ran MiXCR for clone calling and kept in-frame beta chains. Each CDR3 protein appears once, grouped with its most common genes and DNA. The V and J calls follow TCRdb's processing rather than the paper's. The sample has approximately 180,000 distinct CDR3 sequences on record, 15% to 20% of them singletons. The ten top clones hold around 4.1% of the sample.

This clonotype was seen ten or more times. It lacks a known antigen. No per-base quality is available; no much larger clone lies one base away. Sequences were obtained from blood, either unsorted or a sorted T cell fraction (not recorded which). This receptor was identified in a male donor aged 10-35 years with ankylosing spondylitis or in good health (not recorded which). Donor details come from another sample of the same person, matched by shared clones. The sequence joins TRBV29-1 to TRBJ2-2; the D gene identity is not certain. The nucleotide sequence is TGCAGCGTTGGTAATCTGAACACCGGGGAGCTGTTTTTT. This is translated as CSVGNLNTGELFF.